This T cell receptor (beta chain) was obtained from a study of CD8+ T cells in alopecia areata (dated by TCRdb to the late 2010s). With respect to the entire study: The study used high-throughput TCRbeta sequencing to examine T cell clonal expansion in alopecia areata, in both the C3H/HeJ mouse model and human patients. Amplification of TCRbeta CDR3 regions was done by immunoSEQ multiplex PCR using 35 Vbeta forward primers and 13 Jbeta reverse primers. Scalp tissue and sorted CD4+ and CD8+ peripheral blood T cells from patchy and totalis/universalis alopecia areata patients and from healthy controls were covered by human TCRbeta sequencing. Clonality in the scalp was compared among normal scalp (n=4), patchy alopecia areata scalp (n=8), and alopecia totalis/universalis scalp (n=8). RNA was obtained with the PAXgene miRNA kit for fixed scalp, the miRNeasy kit for PBMCs, and the RNeasy kit for mouse skin.

After PBMCs were isolated by density centrifugation and stained for CD3, CD4 and CD8, a FACSAria was used to sort CD4+ and CD8+ T cells. Unaffected controls provided scalp biopsies and blood samples. Library creation used the immunoSEQ multiplex PCR assay. RNA was extracted from all samples and reverse transcribed into cDNA as template for TCR sequencing. First-strand cDNA was synthesized with SuperScript III using a 2:1 mix of oligo-dT and random hexamers. A synthetic immune receptor repertoire was used to assess amplification bias, and residual bias was removed computationally. Under the source paper's analysis protocol: Raw reads were preprocessed to remove errors, and CDR3 was defined by IMGT conventions from the conserved cysteine to phenylalanine. Clonality was computed by normalizing Shannon entropy by log2 of the number of productive unique TCRs and subtracting the result from 1. Whether scalp clones were CD4 or CD8 was inferred by matching scalp TCRbeta sequences against CD4 and CD8 repertoires sorted from blood. The table comes from immuneACCESS by way of TCRdb, which keeps in-frame sequences with V and J called. Part of the clones is missing from these tables; in studies checked, under half for an unresolved V gene and the rest for unknown reasons. The D gene and trimming were derived from the DNA, and the V and J assignments and clone size from that table. This sample holds under 150,000 clones; 62% were observed only once. The top ten constitute 36% of the sample.

Here is what the overall study found, with its caveats: Resident alphabeta T cells in normal human skin are also sequenced, complicating scalp TCR repertoire analysis, unlike mouse skin dominated by gammadelta T cells. Higher clonality and more expanded CD8+ clones were observed in lesional scalp than in normal scalp, particularly in alopecia totalis/universalis, a finding suggestive of antigenic drive. Shared TCR sequences between patients were less evident than in mice, which may be partly attributable to HLA diversity in the patient population.

Details on this clone: Its antigen remains undetermined. No much larger clone exists at a distance of one base, and base qualities are not known.

The CDR3 runs 12 residues from the cysteine to the phenylalanine. Here the CDR3 DNA is all that survives: 36 bases in frame from base 1. V lost 5 bases and J lost 6 bases; the stretch between them is 8 bases long. CDR1 and CDR2, looked up from the germline V gene (reference sequence), are LNHNV and YYDKDF. The sample taken for sequencing was CD8+ T cells sorted from blood. The receptor's source is a human donor in good health. The V and J genes are TRBV15 and TRBJ1-5; no D gene is confidently identified. The DNA sequence reads TGTGCCACCAGCCTGGCTCTTCAGCCCCAGCATTTT. This is translated as CATSLALQPQHF.